This entry features one T cell receptor (beta chain) sequence. The antigen remains undetermined. This record belongs to a study of type 1 regulatory T cells. Study at large: T-allo10 is an in vitro-generated, Tr1-enriched CD4 T cell product specific for alloantigen.

Points from the study as a whole: Type 1 regulatory T cells had a more restricted TCR repertoire than non-type 1 regulatory T cells.

TCRdb re-analysed the reads in MiXCR, keeping a single row per CDR3 protein. The sample has about 60,000 distinct CDR3 sequences; around 49% are singletons. Germline assignment: CDR1 SGHRS and CDR2 YFSETQ. Trimming pared 3 bases from V and 3 bases from J, leaving 16 bases between. CDR3 size: 15 residues. The receptor comes from a human donor in good health. The sequenced material came from cultured non-Tr1 T cells, either the whole culture or a sorted T cell fraction (not recorded which). The chain combines TRBV5-1 with TRBJ2-7; maybe TRBD1 (7 bases). The CDR3 bases are TGCGCCAGCAGCTGGACTACAGGGGATCTCTACGAGCAGTACTTC. Its translation is CASSWTTGDLYEQYF.